This T cell receptor (beta chain) comes out of a study of CD8 T cells in Susac syndrome. The CDR3 runs to 17 residues. From germline, CDR1 is LGHNA and CDR2 YNFKEQ. V lost 4 bases and J lost 0; bases outside the gene matches: 8. Sequencing targeted TCR beta in blood CD8+ and CD4+ T cells. Controls were drawn from healthy donors and were matched for age and sex. RNA in amounts of roughly 0.45 to 1 ug was reverse transcribed with random hexamers. TCRdb reprocessed the immunoSEQ multiplex PCR reads with MiXCR, giving one entry per CDR3 protein. The table shows some 170,000 distinct CDR3 sequences, with roughly 94% occurring only once.

V and J are TRBV4-2 and TRBJ2-3, with TRBD1 matching over 9 bases. Sequencing used CD4+ T cells from PBMCs. The TCR originated in a human donor in good health. This CDR3 is CASSRRDREGSTDTQYF. The CDR3 bases are TGTGCCAGCAGCCGGAGGGACAGGGAGGGTAGCACAGATACGCAGTATTTT.